A single sample is the source of the 20 T cell receptor beta chains below, sequenced in a study of shared clonotypes between healthy human individuals. Produced via immunoSEQ multiplex PCR; TCRdb's table is partial and in-frame only. There are around 2.5 million clones in the sample; 80% to 95% occur only once, and 0.36% lies in the top ten. Sequenced input: naive CD4+ T cells from PBMCs. Specified subset: CD45RA+ positively selected. The receptors come from a man aged 18 to 35 in good health. Some clones in this sample may be carry-over from other donors' samples.

The V call is TRBV7-8, the J call TRBJ2-7; perhaps TRBD1 as D (6 bases). Germline V CDR1 and CDR2: SGHVS, FQNEAQ. The length of the CDR3 is 14 residues. V lost 8 bases and J lost 0, with 14 bases in between. CDR3 loop: CASGGWDTSYEQYF. In nucleotides, the CDR3 is TGTGCCAGCGGTGGGTGGGACACCTCCTACGAGCAGTACTTC.

This chain uses TRBV5-1 with TRBJ1-2, with unresolved D. The CDR3 contains 16 residues. V was cut by 0 bases and J by 4 bases, with 16 bases left in between. CDR1 SGHRS and CDR2 YFSETQ come from the germline V gene. The CDR3 bases are TGCGCCAGCAGCTTGGAGCCAGAGGCGCGAAGCTATGGCTACACCTTC. Its protein is CASSLEPEARSYGYTF.

This sequence joins TRBV28 and TRBJ2-7; 7 bases match TRBD2. The trim removed 8 bases at V and 7 bases at J, leaving 17 bases unmatched. CDR1 and CDR2 from the germline V gene are MDHEN and SYDVKM. The CDR3 consists of 15 residues. The CDR3 reads CASAGGVAGFGEQYF. CDR3 nucleotides: TGTGCCAGCGCCGGCGGGGTAGCGGGTTTTGGGGAGCAGTACTTC.

V gene TRBV7-3 combines with J gene TRBJ2-3; TRBD2 matches 7 bases. J gave up 0 bases and V 1 base, and 4 bases lay outside the gene matches. Germline CDR1 is SGHTA and CDR2 is FQGTGA. The CDR3 length is 16 residues. CDR3 region: CASSLSGGSSTDTQYF. CDR3 sequence (DNA): TGTGCCAGCAGCTTAAGTGGCGGGAGCAGCACAGATACGCAGTATTTT.

CDR3 region: CASSQVKLAGGTYEQYF. CDR3 coding DNA: TGCGCCAGCAGCCAAGTGAAACTAGCGGGAGGGACCTACGAGCAGTACTTC. V is TRBV4-3 and J is TRBJ2-7, with TRBD2 matching 13 bases. The J segment lost 2 bases and the V segment lost 1 base, leaving 5 bases of the junction unmatched. This CDR3 is 17 amino acids long. In germline, CDR1 is LGHNA, CDR2 YSLEER.

The chain recombines TRBV9 with TRBJ2-1; possibly TRBD2 for D (6 bases). In germline, CDR1 is SGDLS, CDR2 YYNGEE. The CDR3 runs 16 residues. V was clipped by 3 bases and J by 7 bases, with 20 bases between them. CDR3 residues: CASSARLDIRLNEQFF. The CDR3 nucleotides read TGTGCCAGCAGCGCAAGACTAGACATCCGCTTGAATGAGCAGTTCTTC.

The chain's CDR3 is CASPLSGDASEQFF. The CDR3 nucleotides read TGTGCCAGTCCTTTATCCGGGGACGCCTCCGAGCAGTTCTTC. The chain is built from TRBV19 and TRBJ2-1; D is perhaps TRBD1 or TRBD2 (5 bases each). The CDR3 length is 14 residues. V gave up 8 bases and J gave up 10 bases, with 21 bases separating them. Germline V gene sequence: CDR1 LNHDA, CDR2 SQIVND (reference sequence).

V and J are TRBV19 and TRBJ1-5, with 8 positions matching TRBD1. Germline-derived CDR1 and CDR2 are LNHDA and SQIVND (reference sequence). The CDR3 length is 16 residues. Trimming took 7 bases from V and 2 from J; bases not matched to a gene: 10. CDR3: CASTFRGQAGNQPQHF. The CDR3 nucleotides are TGTGCCAGTACCTTTCGGGGACAGGCGGGCAATCAGCCCCAGCATTTT.

In DNA, the CDR3 is TGTGCCAGTGCAATCAATAGGGGGACTGAGCAGTTCTTC. It specifies CASAINRGTEQFF. This chain links TRBV19 with TRBJ2-1; D is possibly TRBD1 (6 bases). V lost 8 bases, J lost 9 bases, and 17 bases lay in between. Germline assignment: CDR1 LNHDA and CDR2 SQIVND (reference sequence). This CDR3 is 13 amino acids long.

The gene calls are TRBV27 and TRBJ2-7; D not resolved. This CDR3 spans 14 amino acids. V gave up 5 bases and J gave up 0 bases, with 11 bases separating them. Germline assignment: CDR1 MNHEY and CDR2 SMNVEV (reference sequence). The DNA of the CDR3 is TGTGCCAGCAGTGGCCACCGGGCCTCCTACGAGCAGTACTTC. Translated, it gives CASSGHRASYEQYF.

The rearrangement uses TRBV5-4 and TRBJ2-7, with a weak D call TRBD1 (5 bases). CDR1 is SGHNT and CDR2 is YYREEE in the germline V gene (reference sequence). The V end was cut by 0 bases, the J end by 2 bases, with 12 bases between. The CDR3 has 15 residues. CDR3 nucleotide sequence: TGTGCCAGCAGCTTGGGCTGGCAGGGTACCTACGAGCAGTACTTC. Translation gives CASSLGWQGTYEQYF. Combining the CDR3 with reference TRBV5-4 and TRBJ2-7 gives the whole variable domain ETGVTQSPTHLIKTRGQQVTLRCSSQSGHNTVSWYQQALGQGPQFIFQYYREEENGRGNFPPRFSGLQFPNYSSELNVNALELDDSALYLCASSLGWQGTYEQYFGPGTRLTVT.

The rearrangement joins TRBV29-1 to TRBJ2-3; 7 nucleotides line up with TRBD1. V shed 6 bases and J 1 base; nucleotides not matched to a gene: 10. CDR1 SQVTM and CDR2 ANQGSEA come from the germline V gene. The CDR3 length is 15 residues. The CDR3 DNA sequence: TGCAGCGTATTGGGACAGTCGTCGGGCACAGATACGCAGTATTTT. Translating gives CSVLGQSSGTDTQYF.

V usage is TRBV10-2 and J usage is TRBJ1-4, with D perhaps TRBD1 (6 bases). CDR1 is WSHSY, CDR2 SAAADI, per germline. The CDR3 extends over 13 amino acids. V lost 8 bases and J 8 bases, leaving 15 bases between the germline ends. The CDR3 bases are TGCGCCAGCTCTAGGGGGGATAACGAAAAACTGTTTTTT. Translation gives CASSRGDNEKLFF.

The V gene is TRBV5-4, the J gene TRBJ2-5, with D tentatively TRBD1 (6 bases). V was pared by 4 bases and J by 0 bases, with 16 bases between. Germline CDR1 reads SGHNT; CDR2 reads YYREEE (reference sequence). This CDR3 is 16 amino acids long. The CDR3 loop reads CASSREWTEYQETQYF. DNA of the CDR3: TGTGCCAGCAGCCGAGAGTGGACAGAGTACCAAGAGACCCAGTACTTC.

The V call is TRBV19, the J call TRBJ1-5; D not certain. The CDR3 is 15 residues long. The germline V gene encodes CDR1 LNHDA and CDR2 SQIVND (reference sequence). V was clipped by 6 bases and J by 1 base, with 13 bases between them. The DNA of the CDR3 is TGTGCCAGTAGGACGACAAGTCCGAGCAATCAGCCCCAGCATTTT. Its protein product is CASRTTSPSNQPQHF. The entire variable domain, with the rest obtained from reference TRBV19 and TRBJ1-5, is as follows: DGGITQSPKYLFRKEGQNVTLSCEQNLNHDAMYWYRQDPGQGLRLIYYSQIVNDFQKGDIAEGYSVSREKKESFPLTVTSAQKNPTAFYLCASRTTSPSNQPQHFGDGTRLSIL.

This chain joins TRBV5-6 and TRBJ2-3; tentative D call: TRBD2 (6 bases). In germline, CDR1 is SGHDT, CDR2 YYEEEE. V lost 3 bases, J lost 3 bases, and 17 bases lay in between. The CDR3 sequence is 16 residues long. The DNA for the CDR3 is TGTGCCAGCAGCTCGGGTTTCAGCGGGCTGACAGATACGCAGTATTTT. Its translation: CASSSGFSGLTDTQYF.

The V gene is TRBV5-4, the J gene TRBJ2-1; perhaps TRBD1 as D (5 bases). CDR1 is SGHNT, CDR2 YYREEE, per germline (reference sequence). This CDR3 is 13 amino acids long. V was cut by 2 bases and J by 8 bases, with 11 bases left in between. CDR3 protein: CASSFPQGHEQFF. CDR3 sequence (DNA): TGTGCCAGCAGCTTCCCCCAGGGTCATGAGCAGTTCTTC.

The genes are TRBV27 and TRBJ2-5, with D unresolved. CDR1 is MNHEY and CDR2 is SMNVEV in the germline V gene (reference sequence). V was cut by 7 bases and J by 5 bases, with 14 bases left in between. The length of the CDR3 is 13 residues. CDR3 sequence: CASKGWIRETQYF. The CDR3, as DNA: TGTGCCAGCAAAGGTTGGATCCGGGAGACCCAGTACTTC.

V is TRBV10-3 and J is TRBJ1-3, with 7 bases identical to TRBD1. Looked up from germline, CDR1 is ENHRY and CDR2 is SYGVKD. V was pared by 2 bases and J by 4 bases, with 5 bases of the junction left unmatched. CDR3 length equals 15 residues. The CDR3 here is CAISERGGGGNTIYF. The CDR3, as DNA: TGTGCCATCAGTGAGAGGGGAGGGGGCGGAAACACCATATATTTT.

As concerns this clone: This sample also contains other DNA sequences that code for the same CDR3. This chain uses TRBV4-1 with TRBJ1-1; D unclear. The CDR3 length is 15 residues. Looked up from germline, CDR1 is MGHRA and CDR2 is YSYEKL. Deletions cut 1 base from V and 1 base from J, with 10 bases between. In DNA, the CDR3 is TGCGCCAGCAGCCAAGTAGGTACAGCGAACACTGAAGCTTTCTTT. This codes for CASSQVGTANTEAFF.